This T cell receptor beta chain is drawn from a study of cytomegalovirus exposure and HLA in healthy donors (dated by TCRdb to 2015 to 2018). About the study as a whole: An earlier analysis of some 600 of the donors reported approximately 280 Gb of sequence data and 90 million to 120 million unique TCR beta sequences obtained from roughly 180 million T cells. An early release covering 550 to 650 HLA-typed donors comprised roughly 300 gigabases of sequencing data and 85 million or so unique TCR sequences. Among the roughly 390 genotyped donors, more than 70% belonged to the genetic ancestry cluster associated with self-reported Caucasian donors. The study was designed to test whether signatures of past pathogen exposure could be identified by cataloging public T cell receptors. The study profiled the T cell repertoires of hundreds of subjects by immunosequencing and related them to cytomegalovirus serostatus. A separate validation cohort of more than 100 different subjects was used in addition to the roughly 670-subject first cohort. To predict cytomegalovirus infection status, the study combined high-throughput TCR immunosequencing, statistical association of individual TCRs with disease status, and machine learning. In a later analysis, previously published TCR beta repertoires from 600 to 850 donors were re-analyzed and high-resolution HLA genotyping was added so that TCR occurrence patterns could be studied. Rather than using new phenotypic data, the later analysis identified candidate immune exposures from TCR beta sequences and from how often those sequences occurred across donors. In an earlier analysis of more than 550 of the donors, high-throughput TCR beta sequencing was used to judge whether each TCR beta V gene segment behaved as functional or pseudogenic. Alongside the repertoire data, information on donor age, sex, ethnicity and CMV serostatus was compiled. Genome-wide SNP genotypes for about 65% of the 666 donors were used in a later genetic analysis, which treated that subset as a discovery cohort. All discovery cohort repertoires had been generated on a single sequencing platform. Both class I and class II loci were covered by HLA typing, at four-digit resolution. The number of donors typed differed by locus, with about 629-630 for A, B, C, DRB1 and DQB1, around 520 for DQA1, 600 to 610 for DPA1, and around 430 for DPB1. About five DR-DQ haplotypes were treated as single units for association and clustering because of strong linkage in the cohort. Among 398 genotyped donors of the cohort, an average of about 240,000 unique TCR beta nucleotide sequences were sequenced per donor, around 20% of them non-productive. The investigation overall reported the following: According to the authors, the approach could potentially be generalized to other disease states and immunological phenotypes. A total of fewer than 200 TCR beta chains were listed by the study as associated with cytomegalovirus. The presence/absence analyses assumed that sequencing depth was roughly uniform across donors, and that assumption may not be true. Broadly in line with IMGT annotations, most TCR beta V segments showed up in productive rearrangements about 87% or about 30% of the time in an earlier analysis of a few hundred of the donors. In both the original and validation cohorts, the classifier was reported to diagnose cytomegalovirus status with high specificity and sensitivity. When HLA alleles, especially DR and DQ, strongly co-occurred, attributing TCR associations to individual alleles was difficult. Some IMGT-functional V segments, including TRBV6-2 and TRBV6-3, could not be distinguished by the 87-base-pair reads and were therefore excluded. While some public TCRs were present in many individuals, most TCR sequences turned up only very rarely across donors. Correlated functional status among segregating V segments might reflect linkage disequilibrium, but an unknown experimental factor could not be ruled out. In a later analysis, HLA-associated TCR beta chains were found to be more clonally expanded and to have lower generation probabilities than equally common non-associated chains. Immune exposure information for the cohort was limited to CMV serostatus. In a later analysis, TCR association rates were found to vary across HLA loci, with the most associated TCRs seen for DRB1 alleles and the fewest for HLA-C alleles. HLA typing was unavailable for some donors at each locus, so association tests used only the typed subset. A later analysis found that most CMV-associated TCR beta chains appeared HLA-restricted, with HLA associations seemingly driven largely by CMV exposure. Three of the identified cytomegalovirus-associated TCR beta chains were confirmed in vitro to be specific for cytomegalovirus antigens. The sequencing pipeline was judged likely to have produced a cluster of highly shared sequence variants as a technical artifact. A later genetic analysis associated a missense DCLRE1C variant with V-gene and J-gene trimming of TCR beta chains, and an independent cohort replicated the association. Because counts were too low, around 17 rarely observed V segments, including chromosome 9 orphons, were left out of the earlier analysis of several hundred of the donors. Compared with the 666-donor mean, donors in an Asian-associated ancestry cluster had fewer N-insertions in productive TCRs, according to a later genetic analysis. A further reported finding was that TCR beta sequences accurately predicted the HLA-A and HLA-B alleles for most subjects in the first cohort. The cohort was sequenced for TCR beta chains only, and without alpha or paired-chain data the features that could be detected were limited. In a later analysis, several top co-occurrence clusters were reported to appear linked to parvovirus B19, influenza, CMV and Epstein-Barr virus. A later analysis associated some 17,000 TCR beta sequences with specific HLA alleles at a false discovery rate of 0.05.

The cohort comprised some 680 healthy bone marrow donors. At the time of sampling, every cohort member was nominally healthy, though immune exposures that went unrecorded were likely present. The donor was CMV seronegative and belonged to the group of over 350 seronegative cohort members. Every donor gave a peripheral blood sample, and the peripheral blood mononuclear cells from that sample were used for TCR beta sequencing. Genomic DNA was extracted from the blood cell samples with the Qiagen DNeasy Blood Extraction Kit. Libraries were made using the immunoSEQ multiplex PCR assay. For the multiplex PCR, a mixture combining 60 forward primers for TCR Vbeta segments and 13 reverse primers for TCR Jbeta segments was used. A multiplex PCR assay on genomic DNA amplified the CDR3 region of rearranged TCR beta genes. The Illumina HiSeq System was used to sequence the amplified TCR beta libraries as 87-base-pair reads. As for the original processing: A later analysis counted approximately 84 million unique TCR beta chains across the roughly 700 repertoires, and some 12 million of these chains were shared by at least two donors. Raw reads were error-corrected and collapsed into unique sequences with a nearest-neighbor algorithm that merged closely related sequences to remove PCR and sequencing errors. V, D and J gene segments were assigned by aligning CDR3 sequences to IMGT reference sequences. For a sequence to be retained, a match of at least six nucleotides to both a V gene segment and a J gene segment was required. Rearrangements were called productive when the CDR3 lacked stop codons and stayed in frame with V and J; all others were non-productive. CDR3 was defined by IMGT convention, running from the second conserved V-encoded cysteine to the conserved J-encoded phenylalanine. Sequences without an unambiguous match to a single V gene segment were excluded from the earlier analysis of over 500 of the donors. An earlier analysis of fewer than 750 of the donors called V segments functional above 56.7% productive rearrangements and segregating when the between-donor standard deviation exceeded 5%. A statistical classification framework was built for diagnosing cytomegalovirus status from the catalog of TCR beta chain sequences. A later analysis assigned V and J genes by comparing TCR nucleotide sequences with IMGT/GENE-DB human TR gene sequences. A later analysis assigned CDR3 sequences and most-parsimonious VDJ recombination scenarios with the TCRdist pipeline. In a later analysis, each TCR beta chain was defined by its CDR3 amino acid sequence together with its V-gene family, and reads without a unique V-gene family were excluded. In a later analysis, around 650 highly shared, low-generation-probability nucleotide sequences were removed to address suspected cross-contamination and a sequencing artifact. In a later analysis, a clonal expansion index was calculated for each public chain from normalized within-repertoire ranks of inferred template counts. In a later analysis, generation probabilities were computed with a VDJ recombination model fitted to out-of-frame rearrangements, and the resulting probabilities were checked against IGoR. In a later analysis, TCR-TCR, TCR-HLA and TCR-CMV co-occurrence was scored with hypergeometric tests, and a repertoire-size bias correction was applied to TCR pairs. A later analysis estimated false discovery rates by permuting HLA or CMV assignments 20 times. In a later analysis, co-occurring TCRs were grouped using DBSCAN, and TCRdist sequence similarity was added for clustering within HLA-allele-positive subsets. Repertoires with fewer than 30,000 or more than 120,000 public chains were left out of co-occurrence clustering, as were four to six repertoires with anomalous nucleotide sharing. The clones in this table, taken by TCRdb from immuneACCESS, are in-frame only. Not every clone is retained; where verified, under half of the shortfall comes from an unresolved V gene, and the cause of the rest is unknown. The DNA gave D and trimming, while V, J and clone size come from that table. Present in this sample are about 160,000 clones, under 80% of which were seen just once. The top ten clones comprise about 4.5% of the sample.

Remarks on this clone: The clone's antigen remains unknown. No qualities accompany the bases; no much larger clone lies one base away.

Taken from the germline V gene (reference sequence), the CDR1 and CDR2 loops are LNHDA and SQIVND. The junction shows trimming of 4 bases on V and 0 bases on J, plus 9 bases between the germline ends. The CDR3 spans 14 residues, from the cysteine through the phenylalanine. The retained sequence is limited to the CDR3, 42 bases, with the frame set at the first base. The sequence was obtained from a man in his forties in good health and CMV-seronegative. The sequence is built from TRBV19 and TRBJ1-1, with the D gene too uncertain to name. Sequenced sample: PBMCs. The CDR3 corresponds to CASSSGYMNTEAFF. The DNA sequence follows: TGTGCCAGTAGTAGCGGCTATATGAACACTGAAGCTTTCTTT.